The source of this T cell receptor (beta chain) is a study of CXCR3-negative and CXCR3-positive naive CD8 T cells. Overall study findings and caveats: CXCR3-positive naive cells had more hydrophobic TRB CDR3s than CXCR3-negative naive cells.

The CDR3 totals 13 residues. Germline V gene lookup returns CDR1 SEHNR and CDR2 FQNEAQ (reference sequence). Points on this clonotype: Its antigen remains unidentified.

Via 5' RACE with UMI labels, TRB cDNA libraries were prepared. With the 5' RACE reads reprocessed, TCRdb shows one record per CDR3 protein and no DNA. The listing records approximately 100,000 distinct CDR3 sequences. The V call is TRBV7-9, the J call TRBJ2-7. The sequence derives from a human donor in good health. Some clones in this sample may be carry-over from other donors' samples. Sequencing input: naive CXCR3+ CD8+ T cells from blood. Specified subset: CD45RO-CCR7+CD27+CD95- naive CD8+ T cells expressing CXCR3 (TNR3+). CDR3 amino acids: CASSLVGVPEQYF.